The rows below give T cell receptor beta chains drawn from one sample of a study of response to subunit inactivated influenza vaccine. A single record per CDR3 protein comes from TCRdb applying MiXCR to the RT-PCR reads. The sample holds roughly 760,000 distinct CDR3 sequences, around 20% seen once. This specimen consisted of PBMCs from blood, obtained 5 days after vaccination. The receptors stem from a man aged 50 or older who received an inactivated influenza vaccine. Both conserved end residues are part of each CDR3. A D gene is named only where the DNA matches it firmly. Some rows have no size entry. The others give once, few or many, or a class for an expanded clone.

V gene	D gene	J gene	clone size	CDR3 protein	CDR3 DNA
TRBV4-2	.	TRBJ2-7	.	CASSQDRVSEQYF	TGTGCCAGCAGCCAAGATAGGGTCTCCGAGCAGTACTTC
TRBV5-1	.	TRBJ2-3	many	CASSLGQPTDTQYF	TGCGCCAGCAGCTTGGGCCAGCCCACAGATACGCAGTATTTT
TRBV20-1	.	TRBJ2-7	few	CSARDLGGGQSYEQYF	TGCAGTGCTAGAGATCTGGGCGGGGGACAATCCTACGAGCAGTACTTC
TRBV4-3	TRBD1	TRBJ2-3	.	CASSQEPRGLDTQYF	TGCGCCAGCAGCCAGGAACCGAGGGGGCTGGATACGCAGTATTTT
TRBV7-9	.	TRBJ1-4	.	CASSLTESTNEKLFF	TGTGCCAGCAGCTTAACGGAGTCAACTAATGAAAAACTGTTTTTT
TRBV20-1	TRBD2	TRBJ2-2	.	CSAPRGDYMTGELFF	TGCAGTGCGCCTCGGGGGGACTACATGACCGGGGAGCTGTTTTTT
TRBV5-5	TRBD1	TRBJ2-2	few	CASSRLRTGSTGELFF	TGTGCCAGCAGCCGATTAAGGACAGGGAGCACCGGGGAGCTGTTTTTT
TRBV10-3	TRBD1	TRBJ2-3	.	CAISRQGVDTDTQYF	TGTGCCATCAGTAGACAGGGGGTAGACACAGATACGCAGTATTTT
TRBV11-2	.	TRBJ2-1	many	CASSFSGSNEQFF	TGTGCCAGCAGCTTTTCAGGGTCCAATGAGCAGTTCTTC
TRBV28	TRBD1	TRBJ2-5	.	CASSLNGRGFETQYF	TGTGCCAGCAGTTTAAATGGCAGGGGGTTTGAGACCCAGTACTTC
TRBV4-2	TRBD2	TRBJ2-1	.	CASSHPGTNPDEQFF	TGTGCCAGCAGCCACCCCGGGACTAACCCTGATGAGCAGTTCTTC
TRBV5-1	.	TRBJ2-7	.	CASSLAGEGYEQYF	TGCGCCAGCAGCTTGGCAGGGGAGGGCTACGAGCAGTACTTC
TRBV5-1	.	TRBJ2-1	.	CASNRDRSSYNEQFF	TGCGCCAGCAACCGGGACCGAAGCTCCTACAATGAGCAGTTCTTC
TRBV25-1	.	TRBJ2-3	.	CASSSLTSRGSDTQYF	TGTGCCAGCAGTTCCCTTACTAGTAGGGGGTCCGATACGCAGTATTTT
TRBV20-1	.	TRBJ1-2	.	CSAQKAVHGYTF	TGCAGTGCTCAGAAGGCGGTCCATGGCTACACCTTC
TRBV28	.	TRBJ2-3	.	CASSFFRTSTDTQYF	TGTGCCAGCAGTTTCTTCCGAACTAGCACAGATACGCAGTATTTT
TRBV6-6	.	TRBJ2-5	.	CASYGGTGETQYF	TGTGCCAGCTACGGGGGCACGGGGGAGACCCAGTACTTC
TRBV20-1	.	TRBJ2-7	few	CSASRTAQGYEQYF	TGCAGTGCTAGTCGGACAGCCCAAGGGTACGAGCAGTACTTC
TRBV28	.	TRBJ2-7	.	CASSFQGIRQYF	TGTGCCAGCAGTTTCCAGGGGATCCGGCAGTACTTC
TRBV6-5	.	TRBJ1-2	few	CATWDLNYGYTF	TGTGCCACATGGGACTTAAACTATGGCTACACCTTC
TRBV6-2/TRBV6-3	.	TRBJ2-7	few	CASSRMTGKYAYEQYF	TGTGCCAGCAGTCGCATGACGGGAAAGTATGCCTACGAGCAGTACTTC
TRBV6-2/TRBV6-3	.	TRBJ1-1	.	CASTPGGGTEAFF	TGTGCCAGCACCCCCGGTGGGGGCACTGAAGCTTTCTTT
TRBV4-2	TRBD2	TRBJ2-5	.	CASSQQASGSWETQYF	TGTGCCAGCAGCCAACAGGCTAGCGGGAGTTGGGAGACCCAGTACTTC
TRBV4-3	TRBD2	TRBJ2-3	.	CASSRGRQSTDTQYF	TGCGCCAGCAGCCGCGGGAGACAGAGCACAGATACGCAGTATTTT
TRBV5-1	.	TRBJ2-3	.	CASSLQGTPTDTQYF	TGCGCCAGCAGCTTGCAGGGGACTCCTACAGATACGCAGTATTTT
TRBV20-1	.	TRBJ2-3	.	CSARDLDTQYF	TGCAGTGCTAGAGATTTGGATACGCAGTATTTT
TRBV20-1	.	TRBJ2-1	.	CSARRRGPNNEQFF	TGCAGTGCTAGAAGACGGGGTCCCAACAATGAGCAGTTCTTC
TRBV29-1	TRBD2	TRBJ2-1	few	CSVVRLAGSSSYNEQFF	TGCAGCGTCGTCAGACTAGCGGGGTCGAGCTCCTACAATGAGCAGTTCTTC
TRBV12-3/TRBV12-4	TRBD1	TRBJ2-1	many	CASSRSGGGHNEQFF	TGTGCCAGCAGTCGGTCAGGGGGCGGCCACAATGAGCAGTTCTTC
TRBV5-1	TRBD1	TRBJ2-3	few	CASSLGGTADPDTQYF	TGCGCCAGCAGCTTGGGAGGGACAGCAGATCCAGATACGCAGTATTTT
TRBV6-1	.	TRBJ2-5	once	CASSLSQGSQETQYF	TGTGCCAGCAGCCTCTCGCAAGGGTCCCAAGAGACCCAGTACTTC
TRBV12-3/TRBV12-4	.	TRBJ2-3	.	CASTGGQGDTQYF	TGTGCCAGCACCGGAGGGCAGGGAGATACGCAGTATTTT
TRBV6-5	.	TRBJ1-2	.	CASSYLTGSGYGYTF	TGTGCCAGCAGTTACCTCACGGGGTCTGGCTATGGCTACACCTTC
TRBV20-1	TRBD1	TRBJ1-2	.	CSARRGQEGYTF	TGCAGTGCTAGAAGGGGGCAGGAAGGCTACACCTTC
TRBV6-1	TRBD2	TRBJ2-1	.	CASSRTGTSGGTAYNEQFF	TGTGCCAGCAGTAGAACCGGGACTAGCGGGGGGACCGCTTACAATGAGCAGTTCTTC
TRBV29-1	TRBD2	TRBJ2-7	.	CSVEWSSGRRTYEQYF	TGCAGCGTTGAATGGTCTAGCGGGAGGAGAACCTACGAGCAGTACTTC
TRBV19	.	TRBJ2-4	few	CASSIVGLREAKNIQYF	TGTGCCAGTAGTATAGTTGGCCTCCGGGAAGCCAAAAACATTCAGTACTTC
TRBV28	TRBD2	TRBJ2-7	many	CASSSYSGRPDEQYF	TGTGCCAGCAGTTCTTATAGCGGGAGACCCGACGAGCAGTACTTC
TRBV4-3	TRBD1	TRBJ2-2	few	CASSQTGQGRTGELFF	TGCGCCAGCAGCCAGACCGGACAGGGACGAACCGGGGAGCTGTTTTTT
TRBV27	TRBD2	TRBJ2-5	.	CASSPGTSGGAEETQYF	TGTGCCAGCAGTCCCGGGACTAGCGGGGGGGCCGAAGAGACCCAGTACTTC
TRBV7-9	TRBD2	TRBJ2-1	few	CASSLNLAGLHNEQFF	TGTGCCAGCAGCTTAAACCTAGCGGGACTTCACAATGAGCAGTTCTTC
TRBV15	.	TRBJ2-2	few	CATSRDWGNGELFF	TGTGCCACCAGCAGAGATTGGGGGAACGGGGAGCTGTTTTTT
TRBV20-1	.	TRBJ2-3	.	CSASGVRRKGGTDTQYF	TGCAGTGCTTCGGGTGTACGGCGAAAAGGAGGCACAGATACGCAGTATTTT